The present T cell receptor (beta chain) was sequenced within a study of T-cell memory formation after mild COVID-19 (dated by TCRdb to the early 2020s). Broadly, across the study: Most TCR sequence clusters were specific to one of the two donors. Longitudinal TCRalpha and TCRbeta repertoire sequencing tracked T-cell clones expanding and contracting after mild COVID-19 in a couple of donors. Two young, previously healthy adult volunteers, one female and one male, were included in the cohort.

The instrument given in TCRdb is Illumina NovaSeq 6000. TCRalpha and TCRbeta cDNA libraries were built by 5'RACE with constant-segment primers, adding sample barcodes and unique molecular identifiers. Trizol reagent was used to extract RNA from every sample. Amplification of the libraries took two PCR steps, and the second step added a second sample barcode plus Illumina TruSeq adapters. Sequencing of libraries was performed on an Illumina NovaSeq with 2 x 150 bp paired-end reads. The paper's processing steps were these. Demultiplexing of reads and collapsing into UMI-guided consensus sequences were performed with migec v1.2.7. Using mixcr v2.1.11, UMI consensuses were aligned to TRA and TRB V and J templates and then assembled into clonotypes. A clonotype was counted as expanded or contracted only when both edgeR and NoisET called the clonotype significant, with the noise models trained on biological replicates. For edgeR calls, a false discovery rate-adjusted p below 0.01 and a log2 fold-change threshold of 1 were applied. PCA with hierarchical clustering of max-normalized trajectories of the 1000 most abundant clonotypes was used as exploratory dynamics analysis. Separately sequenced CD4+ and CD8+ repertoires were used to assign the CD4 or CD8 phenotype of responding clones. TCRdb applied fastp at Q25 and MiXCR to the public reads, then kept only in-frame beta chains. Entries are consolidated by CDR3 protein sequence, retaining the most common genes and DNA. These V and J calls originate from TCRdb's pipeline instead of the authors' own analysis. The sample profile shows 200,000 to 250,000 distinct CDR3 sequences; 9.5% of them were found once. Roughly 3.5% of the sample comes from the top ten.

General findings and caveats noted by the study authors: Some responding clones were detected in pre-infection memory, suggesting pre-existing cross-reactive memory T cells joined the SARS-CoV-2 response. Only two mild cases were covered in the study, and larger cohorts including severe cases with pre-infection samples were considered necessary. Contracting CD4+ clones turned up mainly in the CM and EM memory subsets, whereas EMRA was where CD8+ clones were enriched. Clones that contracted from day 15 to 85 showed balanced CD4/CD8 phenotypes, whereas a second wave of clones that expanded from day 15 to 37 leaned towards CD4+. Whether the second-wave clones peaking on day 37 were SARS-CoV-2 specific was not confirmed.

Ficoll-Paque density gradient centrifugation was used to isolate PBMCs. Ends trimmed: V by 5 bases, J by 2 bases; bases unmatched to a gene: 8. CDR1 and CDR2 are drawn from the germline V gene: SGHTA, FQGNSA. Reading from cysteine to phenylalanine, the CDR3 counts 15 amino acids. The DNA shown is the 45-base CDR3, in frame from base 1. Comment on this clonotype: Its recognized antigen is unknown. It has no much larger one-base neighbor in the sample; base qualities were not kept.

The chain joins TRBV7-2 to TRBJ1-2; TRBD1 fits 7 bases in the junction. The TCR was taken from a man aged 18-30 years who had mild COVID-19 (a few samples of this study predate the infection). The sample titles of this study are shuffled in the database, so cell type and time point are left out; the donor was told from shared clones. Sequencing input: PBMCs or a T cell subset sorted from them (not recorded which). DNA sequence: TGTGCCAGCAGCCTCAGGGCGGACAGGAACTATGGCTACACCTTC. It codes for CASSLRADRNYGYTF.